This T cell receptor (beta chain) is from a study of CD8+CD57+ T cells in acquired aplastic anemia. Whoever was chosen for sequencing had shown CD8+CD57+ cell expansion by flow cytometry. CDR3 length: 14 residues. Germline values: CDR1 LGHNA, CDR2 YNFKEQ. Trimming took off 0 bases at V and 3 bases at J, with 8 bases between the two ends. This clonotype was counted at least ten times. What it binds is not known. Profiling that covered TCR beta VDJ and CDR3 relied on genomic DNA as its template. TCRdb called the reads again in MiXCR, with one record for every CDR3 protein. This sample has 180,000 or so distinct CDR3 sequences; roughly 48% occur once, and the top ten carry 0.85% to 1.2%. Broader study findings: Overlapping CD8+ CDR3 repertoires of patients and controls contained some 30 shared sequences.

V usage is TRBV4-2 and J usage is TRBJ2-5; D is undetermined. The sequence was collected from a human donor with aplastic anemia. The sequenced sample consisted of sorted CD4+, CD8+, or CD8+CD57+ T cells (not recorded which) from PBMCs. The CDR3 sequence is CASSQDLLEETQYF. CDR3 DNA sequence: TGTGCCAGCAGCCAAGATCTGCTCGAAGAGACCCAGTACTTC.